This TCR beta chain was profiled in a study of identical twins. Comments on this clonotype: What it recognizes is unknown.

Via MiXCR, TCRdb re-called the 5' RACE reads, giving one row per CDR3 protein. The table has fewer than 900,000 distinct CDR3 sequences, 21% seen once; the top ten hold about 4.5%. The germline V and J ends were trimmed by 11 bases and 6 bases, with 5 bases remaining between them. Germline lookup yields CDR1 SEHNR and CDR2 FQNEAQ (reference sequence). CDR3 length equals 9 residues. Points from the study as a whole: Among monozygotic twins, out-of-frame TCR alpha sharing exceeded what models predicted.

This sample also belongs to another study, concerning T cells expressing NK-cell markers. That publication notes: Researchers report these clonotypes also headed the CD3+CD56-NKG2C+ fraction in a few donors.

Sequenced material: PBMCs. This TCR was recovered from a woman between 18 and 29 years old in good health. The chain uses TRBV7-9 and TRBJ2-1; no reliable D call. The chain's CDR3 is CAWGNEQFF. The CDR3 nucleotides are TGTGCCTGGGGCAATGAGCAGTTCTTC.